This TCR beta chain emerged from a study of cytomegalovirus exposure and HLA in healthy donors. Findings and caveats of the study: The listing of 150 to 200 TCR beta chains classed them as cytomegalovirus-associated.

Primers included in the PCR were 60 Vbeta and 13 Jbeta primers. Measured with immunoSEQ multiplex PCR; TCRdb has only the in-frame clones, and not every one. The sample has tens of thousands of clones; about three quarters are singletons. With regard to this clone: Its antigen is as yet unknown.

Germline V gene data show CDR1 as ENHRY and CDR2 as SYGVKD. CDR3 size: 13 residues. V was pared by 10 bases and J by 5 bases, with 12 bases between. The rearrangement links TRBV10-3 to TRBJ1-6, with no clear D. The clonotype originates from a female donor in good health and CMV-seronegative. The source material was PBMCs. The CDR3 here is CATTKLDNSPLHF. For the CDR3, the DNA is TGTGCCACTACTAAACTCGATAATTCACCCCTCCACTTT.